These 29 T cell receptor beta chains originate from one sample sequenced in a study of T-cell memory formation after mild COVID-19 (dated by TCRdb to the early 2020s). The protocol used for the library was 5' RACE. TCRdb shows the sequencer as Illumina NovaSeq 6000. TCRdb handled the public reads itself, with Q25 trimming in fastp and clone calling in MiXCR, and kept productive beta chains. Entries are consolidated by CDR3 protein sequence, retaining the most common genes and DNA. This sample has around 450,000 distinct CDR3 sequences in its table, and about 20% of those were observed once. The ten biggest clones cover 7.5% to 9.5% of the sample. The specimen was PBMCs or a T cell subset sorted from them (not recorded which). The source of these receptors is an adult woman who had mild COVID-19 (a few samples of this study predate the infection). The sample titles of this study are shuffled in the database, so cell type and time point are left out; the donor was told from shared clones.

This clonotype was recorded a few times. The gene calls are TRBV12-3 or TRBV12-4 and TRBJ1-1; D perhaps matches TRBD1 (6 bases). Trimming removed 3 bases from V and 0 bases from J, with 17 bases in between. The CDR3 is made up of 17 amino acids. The CDR3 DNA reads TGTGCCAGCAGTTTCTTTAGGGGGGGGACCATGAACACTGAAGCTTTCTTT. It encodes CASSFFRGGTMNTEAFF.

The V call is TRBV12-3 or TRBV12-4, the J call TRBJ1-5; 7 bases line up with TRBD1. This CDR3 spans 15 amino acids. J gave up 1 base and V 2 bases, and 2 bases lay outside the gene matches. CDR3 region: CASSLTGESNQPQHF. The CDR3 nucleotides read TGTGCCAGCAGTTTAACAGGGGAAAGCAATCAGCCCCAGCATTTT.

The chain links TRBV5-1 to TRBJ2-1; 10 bases are shared with TRBD2. This CDR3 has 15 amino acids. Germline loops: CDR1 SGHRS, CDR2 YFSETQ. Trimming at V came to 3 bases and at J to 6 bases, leaving 6 bases not matched to a gene. DNA for the CDR3: TGCGCCAGCAGCTACGCTAGCGGGGGACCCAATGAGCAGTTCTTC. Amino acid sequence: CASSYASGGPNEQFF.

The J gene is TRBJ2-7, the V gene TRBV12-3 or TRBV12-4; a weak D match, TRBD1 (6 bases). Deletions cut 4 bases from V and 9 bases from J, with 16 bases between. This CDR3 is 13 amino acids long. CDR3 residues: CASSSLNSRGQYF. In nucleotides, the CDR3 is TGTGCCAGCAGTTCCCTAAATAGCAGGGGGCAGTACTTC.

V and J are TRBV24-1 and TRBJ2-7; D is unclear. Germline V gene lookup returns CDR1 KGHDR and CDR2 SFDVKD. V lost 1 base, J lost 5 bases, and 11 bases lay in between. The CDR3 has 14 amino acids. CDR3 bases: TGTGCCACCAGTGATTTTAGTATTCCCGACGAGCAGTACTTC. Protein sequence: CATSDFSIPDEQYF.

A few counts support this clonotype. This chain links TRBV12-3 or TRBV12-4 with TRBJ1-5; D ambiguous. V gave up 6 bases and J gave up 9 bases, with 12 bases separating them. The CDR3 is 12 amino acids. The CDR3 nucleotides read TGTGCCAGCAGGTTTGCAGTGGGGCCCCAGCATTTT. This sequence encodes CASRFAVGPQHF.

This clonotype was detected once. This chain connects TRBV11-3 to TRBJ2-2; TRBD1 might be the D (6 bases). The CDR3 runs 18 residues. V lost 4 bases to trimming and J lost 7 bases, with 25 bases between them. Germline CDR1 SGHNT, CDR2 YENEEA. CDR3: CASSSMGLRGRIGGELFF. The DNA of the CDR3 is TGTGCCAGCAGCTCTATGGGCCTCAGGGGTCGCATAGGCGGGGAGCTGTTTTTT.

The chain combines TRBV7-9 with TRBJ2-3; no reliable D call. This CDR3 has 12 amino acids. Germline lookup yields CDR1 SEHNR and CDR2 FQNEAQ (reference sequence). The germline V and J ends were trimmed by 6 bases and 6 bases, with 10 bases remaining between them. The CDR3 protein is CASRRTPDTQYF. The CDR3 region has the DNA TGTGCCAGCAGACGGACCCCGGATACGCAGTATTTT.

In this sample, this clonotype turned up a few times. The chain combines TRBV7-9 with TRBJ2-7; 8 bases line up with TRBD1. The ends lost 5 bases at V and 2 bases at J; junction bases unmatched: 5. CDR3 size: 14 residues. CDR1 is SEHNR, CDR2 FQNEAQ, per germline (reference sequence). The CDR3 reads CASSKTGATYEQYF. CDR3 DNA: TGTGCCAGCAGCAAGACAGGGGCGACCTACGAGCAGTACTTC.

This clonotype appeared a few times. This rearrangement joins TRBV12-3 or TRBV12-4 to TRBJ1-1; 7 bases map to TRBD1. Trimming removed 8 bases from V and 5 bases from J; junction bases left unmatched: 14. There are 15 residues in the CDR3. CDR3 sequence (DNA): TGTGCCAGCGGTATACAGGGGATCGGGAAAACTGAAGCTTTCTTT. It encodes CASGIQGIGKTEAFF.

This clonotype has more than one count but fewer than ten. The CDR3 loop is CAWNRDRGYEQYF. CDR3 coding DNA: TGTGCCTGGAATCGGGACAGGGGCTACGAGCAGTACTTC. The chain links TRBV30 to TRBJ2-7; the match to TRBD1 covers 10 bases. Germline lookup yields CDR1 GTSNPN and CDR2 SVGIG (reference sequence). CDR3 length equals 13 residues. The V gene end was trimmed by 4 bases and the J gene end by 3 bases; junction bases not matched to a gene: 3.

The genes are TRBV20-1 and TRBJ2-5; TRBD2 might be the D (6 bases). With 4 bases removed from V and 5 bases from J, the gap between germline ends came to 11 bases. The CDR3 consists of 12 residues. Germline-derived CDR1 and CDR2 are DFQATT and SNEGSKA (reference sequence). CDR3 DNA: TGCAGTGCTACGGCGGGATTTGAGACCCAGTACTTC. Its translation is CSATAGFETQYF.

In its sample, this clonotype was seen a few times. This chain joins TRBV11-2 and TRBJ2-1; D not resolved. The V and J ends lost 1 base and 5 bases respectively, with 6 bases between them. The germline CDR1 and CDR2 sequences are SGHAT and FQNNGV. The CDR3 runs to 13 residues. This CDR3 is CASSLAPHNEQFF. The CDR3 coding sequence is TGTGCCAGCAGCTTAGCTCCTCACAATGAGCAGTTCTTC.

Only a few counts were recorded for this clonotype. The chain links TRBV10-3 to TRBJ1-1, with D tentatively TRBD1 (5 bases). Between the trimmed V and J ends, which lost 0 bases and 1 base, there was a span of 12 bases. The CDR3 has 16 residues. Per the germline V gene, CDR1 is ENHRY and CDR2 is SYGVKD. The CDR3 protein is CAISESYQGPNTEAFF. CDR3 DNA: TGTGCCATCAGTGAGTCGTATCAGGGACCGAACACTGAAGCTTTCTTT.

The chain joins TRBV28 to TRBJ1-2; weak D call: TRBD1 (5 bases). CDR1 is MDHEN and CDR2 is SYDVKM in the germline V gene. This CDR3 is built from 13 residues. Trimming removed 5 bases at V and 8 bases at J, with 15 bases between. The CDR3 DNA is TGTGCCAGCAGTGGCTCCAGGGTGCAAGGCTACACCTTC. This encodes CASSGSRVQGYTF.

This clonotype was observed a handful of times. This chain links TRBV18 with TRBJ2-7; 9 nucleotides align to TRBD1. The junction had 5 bases not matched to a gene; V was cut back by 6 bases and J by 5 bases. This CDR3 contains 13 residues. Per the germline V gene, CDR1 is KGHSH and CDR2 is LQKENI. The CDR3 region is CASSGDRGNEQYF. The CDR3 coding sequence is TGTGCCAGCTCGGGCGACAGGGGGAACGAGCAGTACTTC.

This clonotype appeared a few times. The chain is built from TRBV7-3 and TRBJ2-1; TRBD2 aligns across 9 bases. Germline V CDR1 and CDR2: SGHTA, FQGTGA. With 4 bases clipped from V and 4 bases from J, the junction kept 5 bases outside the gene matches. CDR3 size: 15 residues. CDR3 nucleotide sequence: TGTGCCAGCAGCTCGGGTAGCGGGAGTTACAATGAGCAGTTCTTC. As protein: CASSSGSGSYNEQFF.

This clonotype was recorded at least ten times. This sequence joins TRBV12-3 or TRBV12-4 and TRBJ1-1; 9 positions match TRBD1. The junction had 5 bases not matched to a gene; V was cut back by 5 bases and J by 4 bases. This CDR3 spans 14 amino acids. CDR3 sequence (DNA): TGTGCCAGCAGTCTCAGACAGGGGGGCACTGAAGCTTTCTTT. It is translated as CASSLRQGGTEAFF.

This clonotype was detected a few times. The V and J genes are TRBV27 and TRBJ2-3; D remains ambiguous. CDR3 length: 16 residues. The germline gives CDR1 MNHEY, CDR2 SMNVEV (reference sequence). V was trimmed by 0 bases and J by 0 bases, leaving 10 bases between them. The CDR3: CASSLSRNPSTDTQYF. CDR3 DNA: TGTGCCAGCAGTTTATCTCGCAACCCTAGCACAGATACGCAGTATTTT.

The rearrangement joins TRBV18 to TRBJ2-3, with D possibly TRBD2 on 5 matching bases. The CDR3 runs to 14 residues. Germline CDR1 and CDR2: KGHSH and LQKENI. Deletions cut 2 bases from V and 4 bases from J, with 10 bases between. CDR3 residues: CASSPGLSPDTQYF. CDR3 nucleotides: TGTGCCAGCTCACCAGGACTTTCACCAGATACGCAGTATTTT.

V and J are TRBV19 and TRBJ1-5; D is ambiguous. The CDR3 sequence is 13 residues long. V lost 2 bases, J lost 4 bases, and 6 bases lay in between. CDR1 is LNHDA and CDR2 is SQIVND in the germline V gene (reference sequence). The DNA for the CDR3 is TGTGCCAGTAGTATAAGTCGGAATCAGCCCCAGCATTTT. Translating it yields CASSISRNQPQHF.

This clonotype was counted between two and nine times. The V call is TRBV12-3 or TRBV12-4, the J call TRBJ1-3, with D perhaps TRBD1 (5 bases). V was cut by 4 bases and J by 4 bases, with 8 bases left in between. This CDR3 spans 13 amino acids. The CDR3 spells CASSSPGGNTIYF. Here the CDR3 DNA reads TGTGCCAGCAGTTCCCCAGGGGGAAACACCATATATTTT.

The chain carries TRBV24-1 and TRBJ2-3; the D gene is possibly TRBD1 (5 bases). The CDR3 is made up of 14 amino acids. Per germline, CDR1 KGHDR and CDR2 SFDVKD. The V gene lost 3 bases and the J gene lost 4 bases, with 10 bases spanning the gap. CDR3 amino acids: CATSDTVGPDTQYF. The CDR3 DNA is TGTGCCACCAGTGATACAGTGGGGCCAGATACGCAGTATTTT.

The rearrangement joins TRBV7-8 to TRBJ2-1; TRBD1 might be the D (6 bases). The CDR3 contains 15 residues. From germline, CDR1 is SGHVS and CDR2 FQNEAQ. Trimming pared 5 bases from V and 6 bases from J, leaving 17 bases between. CDR3 bases: TGTGCCAGCAGCCCTCGACAGGTCCTTGGCAATGAGCAGTTCTTC. This gives the protein CASSPRQVLGNEQFF.

V is TRBV7-9 and J is TRBJ2-3; no definite D call. Germline values: CDR1 SEHNR, CDR2 FQNEAQ (reference sequence). The ends were cut back, 0 bases at V and 14 bases at J, with 15 bases in the middle. CDR3 size: 13 residues. CDR3 sequence: CASSLAGIYVRYF. The CDR3 DNA sequence: TGTGCCAGCAGCTTAGCGGGGATATATGTCAGGTATTTT.

J is TRBJ1-2 and V is TRBV6-5; TRBD1 matches 7 bases. V lost 0 bases and J lost 4; bases outside the gene matches: 11. The CDR3 extends over 17 amino acids. Germline CDR1 reads MNHEY; CDR2 reads SVGAGI. In DNA, the CDR3 is TGTGCCAGCAGTTACTCGGGACAGACCCTTTCGGTCTATGGCTACACCTTC. Its translation is CASSYSGQTLSVYGYTF.

Ten or more counts support this clonotype. The rearrangement joins TRBV7-9 to TRBJ2-3; D remains ambiguous. This CDR3 is built from 13 residues. The germline V gene encodes CDR1 SEHNR and CDR2 FQNEAQ (reference sequence). V shed 3 bases and J shed 2 bases, with 6 bases lying between them. The CDR3 here is CASSLDVTDTQYF. For the CDR3, the DNA is TGTGCCAGCAGCTTGGACGTCACAGATACGCAGTATTTT. Complete variable domain (other parts from reference TRBV7-9 and TRBJ2-3): DTGVSQNPRHKITKRGQNVTFRCDPISEHNRLYWYRQTLGQGPEFLTYFQNEAQLEKSRLLSDRFSAERPKGSFSTLEIQRTEQGDSAMYLCASSLDVTDTQYFGPGTRLTVL.

The CDR3 is CASSRTGGHNEQFF. CDR3 sequence (DNA): TGTGCCAGCAGTCGGACAGGGGGCCACAATGAGCAGTTCTTC. This chain joins TRBV6-6 and TRBJ2-1, with TRBD1 identical over 11 bases. Germline assignment: CDR1 MNHNY and CDR2 SVGAGI (reference sequence). This CDR3 spans 14 amino acids. The V and J ends lost 5 bases and 5 bases, in that order; junction bases with no gene match: 2.

This clonotype was recorded once. The CDR3 sequence: CASSVKSGVQYF. CDR3 DNA: TGTGCCAGCAGCGTAAAATCAGGGGTCCAGTACTTC. The chain employs TRBV9 and TRBJ2-7, with D possibly matching TRBD1 (6 bases). Germline lookup yields CDR1 SGDLS and CDR2 YYNGEE. The CDR3 sequence is 12 residues long. V lost 1 base and J 10 bases, leaving 12 bases between the germline ends.